The entry that follows covers one TCR beta chain sequence. The antigen remains undetermined. The CDR3 loop spans 16 amino acids. The germline gives CDR1 KGHSH, CDR2 LQKENI. Trimming removed 2 bases at V and 2 bases at J, with 13 bases between. The data derive from a study of T cell responses to AZD1222 COVID-19 vaccine. Clones were sequenced by immunoSEQ multiplex PCR, and TCRdb holds only the in-frame ones, with some missing. The table shows some 200,000 clones, with approximately 92% occurring only once. General study findings and limits: Just six people given AZD1222 tested seropositive at baseline.

The starting material was peripheral blood, obtained on day 0 of AZD1222 vaccination. V usage is TRBV18 and J usage is TRBJ2-1; tentatively, D is TRBD1 (6 bases). The TCR originated in an adult in good health. The CDR3 coding sequence is TGTGCCAGCTCACCATCATGGAACAGGGCCTACAATGAGCAGTTCTTC. Translation gives CASSPSWNRAYNEQFF.